This T cell receptor (beta chain) was identified during a study of T cell responses to AZD1222 COVID-19 vaccine. Germline CDR1 is MNHEY and CDR2 is SMNVEV (reference sequence). CDR3 length: 14 residues. V shed 2 bases and J 5 bases; nucleotides not matched to a gene: 5. Measured with immunoSEQ multiplex PCR; TCRdb has only the in-frame clones, and not every one. The sample consists of 150,000 to 200,000 clones, about 92% of them appearing once. The sequence derives from an adult who received the AZD1222 COVID-19 vaccine. V usage is TRBV27 and J usage is TRBJ2-7; TRBD1 matches at 8 bases. This specimen consisted of peripheral blood, obtained 28 days after the second AZD1222 dose. In DNA form, the CDR3 reads TGTGCCAGCAGTTTAGATGGACAGGGCCACGAGCAGTACTTC. Translation: CASSLDGQGHEQYF.